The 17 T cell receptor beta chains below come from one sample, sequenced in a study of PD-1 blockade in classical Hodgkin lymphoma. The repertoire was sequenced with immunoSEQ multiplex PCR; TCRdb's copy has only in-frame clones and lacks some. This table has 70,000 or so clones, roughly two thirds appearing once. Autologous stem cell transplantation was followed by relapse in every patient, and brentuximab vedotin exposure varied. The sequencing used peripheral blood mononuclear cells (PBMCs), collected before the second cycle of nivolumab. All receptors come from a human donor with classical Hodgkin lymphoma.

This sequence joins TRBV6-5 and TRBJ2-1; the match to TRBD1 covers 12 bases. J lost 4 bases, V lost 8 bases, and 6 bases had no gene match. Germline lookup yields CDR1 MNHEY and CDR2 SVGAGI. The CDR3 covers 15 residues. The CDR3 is CASGQGQGAYNEQFF. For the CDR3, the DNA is TGTGCCAGCGGGCAGGGACAGGGGGCTTACAATGAGCAGTTCTTC.

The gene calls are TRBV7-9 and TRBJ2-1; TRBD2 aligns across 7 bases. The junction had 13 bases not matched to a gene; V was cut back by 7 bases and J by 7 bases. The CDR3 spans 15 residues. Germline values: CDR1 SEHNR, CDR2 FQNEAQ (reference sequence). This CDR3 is CASILIGLGENEQFF. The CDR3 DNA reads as TGTGCCAGCATCCTTATCGGACTAGGCGAGAATGAGCAGTTCTTC.

CDR3 sequence: CASSVTGRLEAFF. CDR3 sequence (DNA): TGTGCCAGCAGTGTTACGGGACGGCTTGAAGCTTTCTTT. The chain employs TRBV2 and TRBJ1-1, with a tentative D call TRBD1 (5 bases). V lost 4 bases and J 7 bases, leaving 13 bases between the germline ends. The CDR3 extends over 13 amino acids. The germline gives CDR1 SNHLY, CDR2 FYNNEI.

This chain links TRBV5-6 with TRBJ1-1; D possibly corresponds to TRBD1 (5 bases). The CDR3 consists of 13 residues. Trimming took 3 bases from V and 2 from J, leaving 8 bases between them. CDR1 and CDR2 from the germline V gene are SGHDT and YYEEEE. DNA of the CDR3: TGTGCCAGCAGCTCCACAGGCAACACTGAAGCTTTCTTT. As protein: CASSSTGNTEAFF.

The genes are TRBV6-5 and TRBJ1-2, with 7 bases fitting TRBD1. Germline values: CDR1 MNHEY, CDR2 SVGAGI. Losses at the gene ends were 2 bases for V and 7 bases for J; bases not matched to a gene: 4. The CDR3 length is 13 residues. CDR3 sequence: CASSYGAGGGYTF. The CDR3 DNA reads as TGTGCCAGCAGTTACGGGGCAGGGGGTGGCTACACCTTC.

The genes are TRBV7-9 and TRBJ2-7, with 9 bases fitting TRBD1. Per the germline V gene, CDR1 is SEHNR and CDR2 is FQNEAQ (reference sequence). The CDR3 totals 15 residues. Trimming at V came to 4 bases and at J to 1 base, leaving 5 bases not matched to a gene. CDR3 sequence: CASSSAGTGSYEQYF. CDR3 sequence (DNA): TGTGCCAGCAGCTCGGCCGGGACAGGGTCCTACGAGCAGTACTTC.

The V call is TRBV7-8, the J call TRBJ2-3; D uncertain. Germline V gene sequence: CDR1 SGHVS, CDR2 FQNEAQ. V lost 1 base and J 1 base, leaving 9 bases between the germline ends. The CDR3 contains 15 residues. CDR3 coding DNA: TGTGCCAGCAGCTTAGAATCTCTTGGCACAGATACGCAGTATTTT. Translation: CASSLESLGTDTQYF.

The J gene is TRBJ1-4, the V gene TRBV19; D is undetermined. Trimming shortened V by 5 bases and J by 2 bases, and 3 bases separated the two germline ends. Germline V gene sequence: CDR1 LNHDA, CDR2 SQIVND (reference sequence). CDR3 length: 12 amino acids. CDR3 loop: CASSWTNEKLFF. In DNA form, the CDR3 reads TGTGCCAGTAGTTGGACTAATGAAAAACTGTTTTTT.

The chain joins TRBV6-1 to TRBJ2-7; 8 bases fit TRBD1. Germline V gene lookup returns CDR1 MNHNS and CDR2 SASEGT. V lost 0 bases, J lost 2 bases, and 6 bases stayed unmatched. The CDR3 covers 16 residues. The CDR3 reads CASSEAMQQGAYEQYF. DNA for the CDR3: TGTGCCAGCAGTGAAGCAATGCAACAGGGGGCCTACGAGCAGTACTTC.

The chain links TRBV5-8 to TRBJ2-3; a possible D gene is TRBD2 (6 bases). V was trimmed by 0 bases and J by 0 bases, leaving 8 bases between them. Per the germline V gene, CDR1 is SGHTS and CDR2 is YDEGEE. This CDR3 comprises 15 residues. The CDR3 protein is CASSLGAGSTDTQYF. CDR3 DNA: TGTGCCAGCAGCTTGGGTGCGGGAAGCACAGATACGCAGTATTTT.

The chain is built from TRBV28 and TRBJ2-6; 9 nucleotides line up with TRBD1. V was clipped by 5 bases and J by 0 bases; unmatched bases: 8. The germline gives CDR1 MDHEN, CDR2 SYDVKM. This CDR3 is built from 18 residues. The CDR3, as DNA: TGTGCCAGCAGTCCACGGACAGGGGTTCTCTCTGGGGCCAACGTCCTGACTTTC. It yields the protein CASSPRTGVLSGANVLTF.

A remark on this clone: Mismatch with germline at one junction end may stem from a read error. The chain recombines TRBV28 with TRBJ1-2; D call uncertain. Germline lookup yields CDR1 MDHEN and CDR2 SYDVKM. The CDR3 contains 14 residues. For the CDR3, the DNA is TGTGCCACCAGTCGTACGGGCTACGAGGGTGGCTACACCTTC. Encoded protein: CATSRTGYEGGYTF.

DNA for the CDR3: TGTGCCAGCAGACTGGGACAGCTCCCCTACAATGAGCAGTTCTTC. The encoded protein is CASRLGQLPYNEQFF. V is TRBV28 and J is TRBJ2-1; 7 nucleotides agree with TRBD1. CDR1 and CDR2 from the germline V gene are MDHEN and SYDVKM. The CDR3 spans 15 residues. V was clipped by 6 bases and J by 2 bases; unmatched bases: 7.

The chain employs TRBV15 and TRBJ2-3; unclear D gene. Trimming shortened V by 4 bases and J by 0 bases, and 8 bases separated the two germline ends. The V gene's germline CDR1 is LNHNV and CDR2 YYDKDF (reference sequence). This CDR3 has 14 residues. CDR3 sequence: CATSTASSTDTQYF. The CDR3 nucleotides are TGTGCCACCAGCACAGCATCTAGCACAGATACGCAGTATTTT.

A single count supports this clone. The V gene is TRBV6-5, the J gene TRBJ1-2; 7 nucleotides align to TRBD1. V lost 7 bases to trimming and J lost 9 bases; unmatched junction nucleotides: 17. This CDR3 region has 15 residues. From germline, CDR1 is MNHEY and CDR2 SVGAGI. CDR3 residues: CASNQDRGQWESYTF. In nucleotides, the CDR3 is TGTGCCAGCAATCAAGACCGGGGACAGTGGGAGAGCTACACCTTC.

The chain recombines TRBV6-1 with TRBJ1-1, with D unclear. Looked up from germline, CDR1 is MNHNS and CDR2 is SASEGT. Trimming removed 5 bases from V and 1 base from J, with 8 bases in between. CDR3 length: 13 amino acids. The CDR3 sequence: CASSQTQNTEAFF. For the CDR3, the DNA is TGTGCCAGCAGTCAGACACAGAACACTGAAGCTTTCTTT.

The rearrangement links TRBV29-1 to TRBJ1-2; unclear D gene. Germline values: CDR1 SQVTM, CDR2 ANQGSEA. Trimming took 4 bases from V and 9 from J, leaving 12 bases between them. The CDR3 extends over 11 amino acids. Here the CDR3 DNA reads TGCAGCGTTGGGGGAACCCGTAGCTACACCTTC. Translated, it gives CSVGGTRSYTF.